This T cell receptor (beta chain) was identified in a study of blood T cell repertoires in COVID-19 (dated by TCRdb to between 2020 and 2021). A note on the overall study: Samples from collaborators originated in the United States, Italy and Spain and spanned both the acute and convalescent phases of COVID-19. Deeply sampled blood TCRbeta repertoires from subjects exposed to, actively infected with, or recovered from COVID-19 were included in the dataset. The material from the prospective study consisted of cDNA or gDNA derived from T cells, B-cell-depleted T cells, or PBMCs. HLA class I and class II types, where available, came from metadata supplied by the sample provider rather than from assay-based typing. The repertoires were released in a freely available public database meant as a resource for research on the immune response to SARS-CoV-2. Nearly every sample came with metadata listing a de-identified subject ID, COVID-19 status, age in years and sex. The samples were drawn from the first 160 participants of the ongoing ImmuneRACE study and from 1,254 subjects provided by 6 global collaborators.

To note about this clone: Its specific antigen is unknown. No base quality information exists; no much larger clone differs at one position.

From the germline V gene, CDR1 is KGHSH and CDR2 is LQKENI. The germline V and J ends show losses of 4 bases and 0 bases respectively, and no gene match explains 4 bases of the junction. Measured from the cysteine to the phenylalanine, the CDR3 is 15 residues long. Only the CDR3 portion is preserved as DNA: 45 bases, with reading frame beginning at the first base. The immunoSEQ Assay, a bias-controlled multiplex PCR, was used to amplify TCRbeta CDR3 regions from genomic DNA. The study's own analysis went as follows. Within the assay, amplification of reference gene primers was used to estimate how many nucleated cells each sample contained. To quantify the absolute abundance of each unique TCRbeta CDR3 rearrangement, sequence reads were collapsed and filtered. For each sample, productive Simpson clonality was calculated by taking the square root of Simpson's diversity index across productive rearrangements. TCRdb stores this immuneACCESS table with in-frame sequences only. Part of the clones is absent; in the studies checked, under half of the shortfall reflects unresolved V genes, and no reason is known for the rest. V and J calls and clone size come straight from that table; D and trimming were deduced from the DNA. This sample has 150,000 to 200,000 clones in its table, and approximately 84% of those were observed once. The ten largest clones capture over 20% of the sample.

The study at large found these results: The quantity of clinical and demographic metadata differed by source and by participant and was supplied without curation.

Whole blood was collected in K2EDTA tubes by collaborating institutions according to the institutions' own protocols. For TCRbeta analysis, collaborators shipped samples as frozen whole blood, isolated PBMCs, or DNA extracted from either of those sample types. The rearrangement joined TRBV18 to TRBJ1-1; 8 central nucleotides agree with TRBD1. What was sequenced was peripheral blood. The source is an elderly woman with acute or convalescent COVID-19. The nucleotide sequence reads as follows: TGTGCCAGCTCACACGACAGGGGTATGAACACTGAAGCTTTCTTT. It codes for CASSHDRGMNTEAFF.